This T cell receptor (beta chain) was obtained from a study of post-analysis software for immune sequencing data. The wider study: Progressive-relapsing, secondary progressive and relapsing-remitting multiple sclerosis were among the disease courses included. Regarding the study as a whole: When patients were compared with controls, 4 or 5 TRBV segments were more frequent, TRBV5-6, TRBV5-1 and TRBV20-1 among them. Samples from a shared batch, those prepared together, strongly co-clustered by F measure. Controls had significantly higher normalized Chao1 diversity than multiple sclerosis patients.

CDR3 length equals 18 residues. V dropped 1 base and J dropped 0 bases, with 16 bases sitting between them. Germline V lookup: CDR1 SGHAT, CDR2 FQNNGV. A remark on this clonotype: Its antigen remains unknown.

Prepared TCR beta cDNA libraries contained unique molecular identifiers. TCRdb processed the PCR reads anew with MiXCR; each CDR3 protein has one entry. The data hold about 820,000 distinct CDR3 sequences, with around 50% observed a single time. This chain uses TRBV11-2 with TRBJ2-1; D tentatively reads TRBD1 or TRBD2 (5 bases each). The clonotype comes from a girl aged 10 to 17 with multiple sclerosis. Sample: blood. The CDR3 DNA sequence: TGTGCCAGCAGCTTAGCCCATGTGGGACGTAGCTCCTACAATGAGCAGTTCTTC. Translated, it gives CASSLAHVGRSSYNEQFF.